This paragraph reports one TCR beta chain. This sample is part of a study of shared clonotypes between healthy human individuals. Measured with immunoSEQ multiplex PCR; TCRdb has only the in-frame clones, and not every one. The sample lists millions of clones, approximately 95% occurring once. This receptor was obtained from a man aged 18 to 30 in good health. Some clones in this sample may be carry-over from other donors' samples. Sequenced input: naive CD4+ T cells from PBMCs. The subset denotes: CD45RA+ positively selected.

Here the CDR3 reads CASRGGQGALQPQHF. Written as DNA, the CDR3 is TGTGCCAGCAGGGGCGGCCAGGGGGCTTTGCAGCCCCAGCATTTT. This chain joins TRBV27 and TRBJ1-5; TRBD1 aligns across 8 bases. Germline trimming cut 6 bases from V and 7 bases from J; bases unmatched to any gene: 11. Germline assignment: CDR1 MNHEY and CDR2 SMNVEV (reference sequence). The CDR3 contains 15 residues.